The 2 T cell receptor beta chains presented below share a single source sample, sequenced in a study of shared clonotypes between healthy human individuals. This table comes from immunoSEQ multiplex PCR, and its TCRdb copy is limited to in-frame clones, with some not included. The table shows a few million clones, with over 85% occurring only once. Terminally differentiated effector memory CD45RA+ cells were excluded by CCR7 positive selection of CD45RO-negative cells. The sequencing sample was made of naive CD8+ T cells from PBMCs. The receptors originated from a man between 18 and 29 years old in good health. Some clones in this sample may be carry-over from other donors' samples.

The V call is TRBV11-2, the J call TRBJ1-1, with D unresolved. Between the trimmed V and J ends, which lost 4 bases and 1 base, there was a span of 7 bases. Germline values: CDR1 SGHAT, CDR2 FQNNGV. The CDR3 extends over 13 amino acids. The CDR3 region has the DNA TGTGCCAGCAGCTCCATGAGGAACACTGAAGCTTTCTTT. It yields the protein CASSSMRNTEAFF. The full variable domain, completed using reference TRBV11-2 and TRBJ1-1, is EAGVAQSPRYKIIEKRQSVAFWCNPISGHATLYWYQQILGQGPKLLIQFQNNGVVDDSQLPKDRFSAERLKGVDSTLKIQPAKLEDSAVYLCASSSMRNTEAFFGQGTRLTVV.

The rearrangement links TRBV28 to TRBJ2-7, with 9 bases fitting TRBD2. CDR3 length equals 15 residues. Trimming at V came to 2 bases and at J to 1 base, leaving 3 bases not matched to a gene. Germline V gene lookup returns CDR1 MDHEN and CDR2 SYDVKM. For the CDR3, the DNA is TGTGCCAGCAGTTTACCAAGCGGGAGGTCCTACGAGCAGTACTTC. The encoded protein is CASSLPSGRSYEQYF.